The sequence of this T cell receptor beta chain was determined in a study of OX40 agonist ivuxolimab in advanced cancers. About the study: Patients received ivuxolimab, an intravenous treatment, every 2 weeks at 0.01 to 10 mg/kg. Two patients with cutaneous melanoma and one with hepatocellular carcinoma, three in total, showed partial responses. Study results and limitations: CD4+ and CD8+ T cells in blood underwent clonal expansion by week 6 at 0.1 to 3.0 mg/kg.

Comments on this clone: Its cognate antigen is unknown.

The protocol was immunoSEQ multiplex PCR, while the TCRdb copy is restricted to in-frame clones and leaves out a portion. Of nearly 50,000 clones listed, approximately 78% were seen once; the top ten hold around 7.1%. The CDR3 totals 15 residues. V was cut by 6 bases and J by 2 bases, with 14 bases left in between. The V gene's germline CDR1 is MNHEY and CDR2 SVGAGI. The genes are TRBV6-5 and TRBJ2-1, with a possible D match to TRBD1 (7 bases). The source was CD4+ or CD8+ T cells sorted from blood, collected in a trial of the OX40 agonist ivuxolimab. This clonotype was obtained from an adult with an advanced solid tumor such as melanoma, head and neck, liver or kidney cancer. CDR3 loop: CASSSGQGAYNEQFF. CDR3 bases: TGTGCCAGCAGCAGCGGGCAGGGGGCCTACAATGAGCAGTTCTTC.